These 7 T cell receptor beta chains share one sample of origin, sequenced in a study of PD-L1 blockade in urothelial cancer. Libraries were prepared by immunoSEQ multiplex PCR; TCRdb keeps only in-frame clonotypes and omits some of them. In the table there are tens of thousands of clones, 90% of which are singletons. The sample here was PBMCs, taken around atezolizumab (anti-PD-L1) treatment. The receptor set was obtained from a man in his sixties or seventies with urothelial cancer.

The chain combines TRBV6-4 with TRBJ2-3; 7 positions agree with TRBD1. Germline V gene sequence: CDR1 MRHNA, CDR2 SNTAGT. V shed 4 bases, J shed 4 bases, and the junction held 8 bases outside the gene matches. This CDR3 is 15 amino acids long. The CDR3 DNA is TGTGCCAGCAGTGCCCTTCCGGGACAGTCAGATACGCAGTATTTT. Translated, it gives CASSALPGQSDTQYF.

The rearrangement uses TRBV10-1 and TRBJ1-1; 7 bases fit TRBD1. CDR3 length equals 12 residues. The germline V gene encodes CDR1 WNHNN and CDR2 SYGVQD (reference sequence). V was pared by 10 bases and J by 7 bases, with 9 bases of the junction left unmatched. The CDR3 nucleotides read TGCGCCACCTCGGACAGGTTTCATGAAGCTTTCTTT. Protein: CATSDRFHEAFF.

This clone appeared once. This chain links TRBV5-1 with TRBJ2-7; 9 bases match TRBD1. Trimming took 1 base from V and 0 from J; bases not matched to a gene: 11. Germline lookup yields CDR1 SGHRS and CDR2 YFSETQ. The CDR3 totals 18 residues. CDR3 amino acids: CASSLLGGQGLNSYEQYF. The CDR3 DNA is TGCGCCAGCAGCTTGTTGGGGGGACAGGGATTAAACTCCTACGAGCAGTACTTC.

The chain joins TRBV9 to TRBJ1-1; D might be TRBD1 (6 bases). The V gene lost 0 bases and the J gene lost 1 base, with 13 bases spanning the gap. The CDR3 loop spans 16 amino acids. Germline CDR1 is SGDLS and CDR2 is YYNGEE. The CDR3 coding sequence is TGTGCCAGCAGCGTAGGCCCCTCAGGGGCGAACACTGAAGCTTTCTTT. Its translation: CASSVGPSGANTEAFF. Filled out from reference TRBV9 and TRBJ1-1, the complete variable domain reads DSGVTQTPKHLITATGQRVTLRCSPRSGDLSVYWYQQSLDQGLQFLIQYYNGEERAKGNILERFSAQQFPDLHSELNLSSLELGDSALYFCASSVGPSGANTEAFFGQGTRLTVV.

The chain uses TRBV9 and TRBJ1-5; D possibly corresponds to TRBD1 (5 bases). Germline V gives CDR1 SGDLS, CDR2 YYNGEE. The V end was cut by 4 bases, the J end by 0 bases, with 8 bases between. The CDR3 consists of 14 residues. In DNA form, the CDR3 reads TGTGCCAGCAGCCAGACAGATAGCAATCAGCCCCAGCATTTT. It encodes CASSQTDSNQPQHF.

This chain connects TRBV29-1 to TRBJ1-1; 9 nucleotides align to TRBD1. Germline V gives CDR1 SQVTM, CDR2 ANQGSEA. J gave up 6 bases and V 1 base, and 12 bases lay outside the gene matches. This CDR3 has 16 residues. This CDR3 is CSVEAHTVGTGSEAFF. CDR3 nucleotides: TGCAGCGTTGAAGCCCATACTGTTGGGACAGGGTCTGAAGCTTTCTTT.

This CDR3 is CASSLSGTSAYNEQFF. The CDR3 DNA reads TGCGCCAGCAGCTTATCCGGGACTTCCGCCTACAATGAGCAGTTCTTC. The genes are TRBV5-1 and TRBJ2-1, with D maybe TRBD2 (6 bases). The CDR3 runs to 16 residues. CDR1 and CDR2 (germline): SGHRS, YFSETQ. V lost 2 bases, J lost 2 bases, and 14 bases lay in between.